These 6 T cell receptor beta chains were all obtained from the same sample, sequenced in a study of relationships among human T cell subsets. From mRNA, alpha and beta CDR3 regions were amplified using semiquantitative ARM-PCR. ARM-PCR used tagged nested gene-specific primers, then communal superprimers for exponential amplification. TCRdb reanalysed the multiplex PCR reads using MiXCR and keeps one entry per CDR3 protein. The sample includes about 4,700 distinct CDR3 sequences, approximately 84% of them seen just once. The sample was total T cells sorted from blood. These TCRs come from a man aged 40-50 years in good health.

This chain links TRBV11-2 with TRBJ2-5; perhaps TRBD2 as D (7 bases). The germline gives CDR1 SGHAT, CDR2 FQNNGV. The V gene lost 5 bases and the J gene lost 4 bases, with 14 bases spanning the gap. The length of the CDR3 is 14 residues. CDR3 sequence (DNA): TGTGCCAGCAGCAAACAGGGAGGGGGAGAGACCCAGTACTTC. Its protein product is CASSKQGGGETQYF.

This clonotype has only one observation. V and J are TRBV5-1 and TRBJ1-5; D not certain. Germline CDR1 and CDR2: SGHRS and YFSETQ. The CDR3 sequence is 13 residues long. V lost 1 base to trimming and J lost 5 bases, with 7 bases between them. CDR3 DNA sequence: TGCGCCAGCAGCTTGAGCGCGGATCAGCCCCAGCATTTT. It translates to CASSLSADQPQHF.

Details on this clonotype: A junction end diverges from the germline sequence, so it may reflect a read error. The chain has TRBV7-7 and TRBJ2-1; tentatively, D is TRBD2 (5 bases). Germline loops: CDR1 SSHAT, CDR2 FNYEAQ (reference sequence). The CDR3 has 16 residues. In nucleotides, the CDR3 is TGTGCTAGCAGCTTAAGCGGATCCAGCTCCTACAATGAGCAGTTCTTC. It specifies CASSLSGSSSYNEQFF.

This rearrangement joins TRBV28 to TRBJ2-1, with D maybe TRBD2 (5 bases). The CDR3 contains 13 residues. Deletions cut 7 bases from V and 5 bases from J, with 12 bases between. CDR1 is MDHEN, CDR2 SYDVKM, per germline. CDR3 in amino acids: CASKFGSNNEQFF. The CDR3 nucleotides are TGTGCCAGCAAGTTTGGGAGCAACAATGAGCAGTTCTTC.

The gene calls are TRBV6-5 and TRBJ1-5, with D possibly being TRBD1 (6 bases). V was trimmed by 6 bases and J by 0 bases, leaving 12 bases between them. The CDR3 runs to 15 residues. Per germline, CDR1 MNHEY and CDR2 SVGAGI. CDR3 coding DNA: TGTGCCAGCAGCGTAGACAGGAATAGCAATCAGCCCCAGCATTTT. It specifies CASSVDRNSNQPQHF.

The rearrangement links TRBV29-1 to TRBJ1-1; a possible D gene is TRBD1 (6 bases). The ends were cut back, 6 bases at V and 1 base at J, with 12 bases in the middle. The CDR3 runs 13 residues. CDR1 and CDR2 (germline): SQVTM, ANQGSEA. The CDR3 loop reads CSVATGWNTEAFF. The CDR3 DNA sequence: TGCAGCGTAGCGACAGGATGGAACACTGAAGCTTTCTTT. The variable domain in full, completed from reference TRBV29-1 and TRBJ1-1, reads SAVISQKPSRDICQRGTSLTIQCQVDSQVTMMFWYRQQPGQSLTLIATANQGSEATYESGFVIDKFPISRPNLTFSTLTVSNMSPEDSSIYLCSVATGWNTEAFFGQGTRLTVV.